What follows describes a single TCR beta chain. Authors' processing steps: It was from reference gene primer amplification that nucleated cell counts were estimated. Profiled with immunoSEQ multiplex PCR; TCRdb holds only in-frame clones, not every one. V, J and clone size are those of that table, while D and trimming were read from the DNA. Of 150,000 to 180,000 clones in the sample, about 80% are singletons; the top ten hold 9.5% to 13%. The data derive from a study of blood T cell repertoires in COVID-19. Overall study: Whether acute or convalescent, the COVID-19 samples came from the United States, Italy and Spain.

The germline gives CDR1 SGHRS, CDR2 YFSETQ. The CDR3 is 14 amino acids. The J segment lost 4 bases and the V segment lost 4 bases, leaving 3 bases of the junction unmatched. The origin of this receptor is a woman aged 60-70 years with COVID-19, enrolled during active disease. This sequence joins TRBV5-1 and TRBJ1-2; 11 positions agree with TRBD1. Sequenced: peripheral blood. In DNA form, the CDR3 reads TGCGCCAGCAGCCCAGGGACAGGGGGCTATGGCTACACCTTC. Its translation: CASSPGTGGYGYTF.